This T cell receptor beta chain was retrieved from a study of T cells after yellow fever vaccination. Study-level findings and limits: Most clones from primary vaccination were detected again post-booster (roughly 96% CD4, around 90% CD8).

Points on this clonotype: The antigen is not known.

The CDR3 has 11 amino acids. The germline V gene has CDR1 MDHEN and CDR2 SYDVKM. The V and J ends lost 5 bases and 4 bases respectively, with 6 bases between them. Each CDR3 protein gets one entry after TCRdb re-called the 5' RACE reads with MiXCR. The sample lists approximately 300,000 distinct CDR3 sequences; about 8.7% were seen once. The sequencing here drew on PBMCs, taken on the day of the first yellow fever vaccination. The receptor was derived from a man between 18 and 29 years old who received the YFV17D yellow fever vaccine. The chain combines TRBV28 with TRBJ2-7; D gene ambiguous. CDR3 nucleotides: TGTGCCAGCAGTGACAATTACGAGCAGTACGTC. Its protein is CASSDNYEQYV.